The sequence of this T cell receptor (beta chain) was determined in a study of human thymus T cells. The repertoire was sequenced with immunoSEQ multiplex PCR; TCRdb's copy has only in-frame clones and lacks some. This table holds tens of thousands of clones, approximately 95% found once. CDR3 length: 15 residues. V dropped 5 bases and J dropped 0; count of bases not matched to a gene: 5. Germline-derived CDR1 and CDR2 are PRHDT and FYEKMQ (reference sequence). This receptor was obtained from a boy under two years old with a congenital heart defect but otherwise immunologically healthy. The chain joins TRBV13 to TRBJ1-1; 8 nucleotides align to TRBD1. Specimen: blood. CDR3 residues: CASSTGGFLNTEAFF. For the CDR3, the DNA is TGTGCCAGCAGCACAGGGGGATTCCTGAACACTGAAGCTTTCTTT. The full variable domain, in which reference TRBV13 and TRBJ1-1 provide the parts outside the CDR3, is AAGVIQSPRHLIKEKRETATLKCYPIPRHDTVYWYQQGPGQDPQFLISFYEKMQSDKGSIPDRFSAQQFSDYHSELNMSSLELGDSALYFCASSTGGFLNTEAFFGQGTRLTVV.